This entry lists 19 T cell receptor beta chains sequenced from one sample in a study of Ad26.COV2.S vaccination and SARS-CoV-2 variants. Treatment indicated: roughly 19 received Ad26.COV2.S at low or high dose, single or two shots; 5 received placebo; per-sample allocation not given. Vaccine and placebo recipients were sampled on day 63 after the first injection. The table came from immunoSEQ multiplex PCR; TCRdb's copy has only in-frame clones and leaves some out. The table shows about 400,000 clones, with approximately 91% occurring only once. The starting material was peripheral blood, obtained in a trial of Ad26.COV2.S vaccine versus placebo. Source of these receptors: a person aged 18 to 65 who received the Ad26.COV2.S COVID-19 vaccine or a placebo.

The chain joins TRBV27 to TRBJ2-2; possible D gene TRBD1, 6 bases. The germline CDR1 and CDR2 sequences are MNHEY and SMNVEV (reference sequence). The V end lost 7 bases, the J end lost 1 base, and 10 bases lay between the germline ends. The CDR3 spans 14 residues. The chain's CDR3 is CASKPQGNTGELFF. The CDR3 DNA reads as TGTGCCAGCAAACCACAGGGGAACACCGGGGAGCTGTTTTTT.

The V gene is TRBV19, the J gene TRBJ2-4, with D perhaps being TRBD1 or TRBD2 (5 bases each). V lost 5 bases and J lost 7, with 18 bases in between. The CDR3 sequence is 15 residues long. The germline CDR1 and CDR2 sequences are LNHDA and SQIVND (reference sequence). The CDR3 coding sequence is TGTGCCAGTAGTGAGGGGACCCCCGGCGAGAACATTCAGTACTTC. This sequence encodes CASSEGTPGENIQYF.

The chain combines TRBV2 with TRBJ2-1, with 11 nucleotides matching TRBD2. The CDR3 contains 13 residues. Unmatched junction bases numbered 1, after V lost 6 bases and J lost 6 bases. Germline V gene data show CDR1 as SNHLY and CDR2 as FYNNEI. This CDR3 reads CASRLAGVNEQFF. CDR3 nucleotides: TGTGCCAGCAGACTAGCGGGAGTCAATGAGCAGTTCTTC.

The chain links TRBV18 to TRBJ2-1, with D unclear. Looked up from germline, CDR1 is KGHSH and CDR2 is LQKENI. Trimming shortened V by 2 bases and J by 5 bases, and 10 bases separated the two germline ends. The CDR3 is made up of 14 amino acids. DNA for the CDR3: TGTGCCAGCTCACCATCGGGCCGGGACAATGAGCAGTTCTTC. This sequence encodes CASSPSGRDNEQFF.

V and J are TRBV7-6 and TRBJ1-2, with 9 bases identical to TRBD1. In germline, CDR1 is SGHVS, CDR2 FNYEAQ. Germline trimming cut 1 base from V and 3 bases from J; bases unmatched to any gene: 3. The CDR3 length is 15 residues. The CDR3 spells CASSLVWDRDYGYTF. CDR3 nucleotides: TGTGCCAGCAGCTTAGTGTGGGACAGGGACTATGGCTACACCTTC.

V and J are TRBV28 and TRBJ2-7; D is perhaps TRBD1 (5 bases). The V gene lost 4 bases and the J gene lost 0 bases, with 13 bases spanning the gap. CDR3 length equals 15 residues. Looked up from germline, CDR1 is MDHEN and CDR2 is SYDVKM. The CDR3 DNA reads as TGTGCCAGCAGTTCCTACACAGGATCCTCCTACGAGCAGTACTTC. Residues: CASSSYTGSSYEQYF.

This chain joins TRBV7-2 and TRBJ2-1; D remains ambiguous. The germline V gene has CDR1 SGHTA and CDR2 FQGNSA. The germline V and J ends were trimmed by 1 base and 8 bases, with 9 bases remaining between them. CDR3 length equals 13 residues. CDR3 coding DNA: TGTGCCAGCAGCTTAGTCATTGGGGATGAGCAGTTCTTC. Its protein product is CASSLVIGDEQFF.

The chain combines TRBV19 with TRBJ1-5, with TRBD1 matching 8 bases. In germline, CDR1 is LNHDA, CDR2 SQIVND (reference sequence). V lost 5 bases and J lost 1; bases outside the gene matches: 1. The CDR3 loop spans 14 amino acids. CDR3 nucleotides: TGTGCCAGTAGTTACAGGGGGAGCAATCAGCCCCAGCATTTT. This translates into CASSYRGSNQPQHF. Complete variable domain (other parts from reference TRBV19 and TRBJ1-5): DGGITQSPKYLFRKEGQNVTLSCEQNLNHDAMYWYRQDPGQGLRLIYYSQIVNDFQKGDIAEGYSVSREKKESFPLTVTSAQKNPTAFYLCASSYRGSNQPQHFGDGTRLSIL.

V gene TRBV7-9 combines with J gene TRBJ1-2; 9 nucleotides match TRBD1. Germline CDR1 is SEHNR and CDR2 is FQNEAQ (reference sequence). Trimming removed 5 bases from V and 2 bases from J; junction bases left unmatched: 9. The CDR3 extends over 16 amino acids. CDR3 loop: CASSHQQGAFNYGYTF. The CDR3 DNA follows: TGTGCCAGCAGCCACCAACAGGGGGCATTCAACTATGGCTACACCTTC.

This chain links TRBV7-2 with TRBJ2-7; D gene ambiguous. Deletions cut 1 base from V and 2 bases from J, with 9 bases between. The CDR3 length is 14 residues. Germline V gene sequence: CDR1 SGHTA, CDR2 FQGNSA. The CDR3 DNA is TGTGCCAGCAGCTTAGGGTCAGGTCCCTACGAGCAGTACTTC. Translated, it gives CASSLGSGPYEQYF.

The chain combines TRBV5-4 with TRBJ1-2, with 7 bases fitting TRBD1. The CDR3 has 13 amino acids. Trimming took 4 bases from V and 7 from J; bases not matched to a gene: 7. Germline loops: CDR1 SGHNT, CDR2 YYREEE (reference sequence). The CDR3 sequence is CASSHETGVGYTF. CDR3 bases: TGTGCCAGCAGCCACGAAACAGGGGTTGGCTACACCTTC.

The rearrangement links TRBV28 to TRBJ2-5; D remains unclear. The CDR3 runs to 13 residues. V lost 7 bases and J 2 bases, leaving 11 bases between the germline ends. In germline, CDR1 is MDHEN, CDR2 SYDVKM. The CDR3 loop reads CASIRRSQETQYF. CDR3 nucleotides: TGTGCCAGCATAAGGCGATCACAAGAGACCCAGTACTTC.

The V gene is TRBV11-2, the J gene TRBJ2-7; D possibly matches TRBD1 or TRBD2 (5 bases each). Trimming removed 4 bases from V and 2 bases from J, with 15 bases in between. Germline V gene sequence: CDR1 SGHAT, CDR2 FQNNGV. This CDR3 spans 15 amino acids. The CDR3 is CASSYTPGPTYEQYF. The DNA of the CDR3 is TGTGCCAGCAGCTACACGCCGGGACCAACCTACGAGCAGTACTTC.

This chain uses TRBV6-1 with TRBJ1-4; 8 nucleotides match TRBD1. Trimming took 1 base from V and 8 from J; bases not matched to a gene: 6. CDR3 length: 15 residues. CDR1 MNHNS and CDR2 SASEGT come from the germline V gene. CDR3 protein: CASSEVRGRREKLFF. Written as DNA, the CDR3 is TGTGCCAGCAGTGAAGTCAGGGGGCGCCGGGAAAAACTGTTTTTT.

V usage is TRBV5-4 and J usage is TRBJ1-3, with TRBD1 matching 11 bases. V dropped 3 bases and J dropped 8; count of bases not matched to a gene: 7. CDR3 length equals 15 residues. Per the germline V gene, CDR1 is SGHNT and CDR2 is YYREEE (reference sequence). CDR3 coding DNA: TGTGCCAGCAGCTACGGACAGGGGGCAATGGACACCATATATTTT. This translates into CASSYGQGAMDTIYF.

The genes are TRBV11-2 and TRBJ2-3; the match to TRBD2 covers 7 bases. The V gene's germline CDR1 is SGHAT and CDR2 FQNNGV. The CDR3 extends over 16 amino acids. J lost 11 bases, V lost 4 bases, and 18 bases had no gene match. The CDR3 spells CASSSPSGLSSVGQYF. The DNA of the CDR3 is TGTGCCAGCAGCTCGCCCTCGGGACTATCTTCGGTGGGGCAGTATTTT.

The chain uses TRBV18 and TRBJ1-3; 7 bases fit TRBD1. This CDR3 contains 19 residues. Germline V gene lookup returns CDR1 KGHSH and CDR2 LQKENI. V was clipped by 1 base and J by 0 bases; unmatched bases: 12. The CDR3 DNA reads as TGTGCCAGCTCACCACGTAGGGACAGCCAATCATCCTCTGGAAACACCATATATTTT. Translated: CASSPRRDSQSSSGNTIYF.

The chain recombines TRBV29-1 with TRBJ2-7; 7 positions agree with TRBD2. This CDR3 is built from 12 residues. The germline CDR1 and CDR2 sequences are SQVTM and ANQGSEA. After removal of 7 bases from V and 3 bases from J, the junction contained 6 bases not matched to a gene. The CDR3 sequence is CSGATSYYEQYF. The CDR3 DNA reads TGCAGCGGGGCGACTAGCTACTACGAGCAGTACTTC.

This chain connects TRBV7-9 to TRBJ2-2; maybe TRBD1 (7 bases). From germline, CDR1 is SEHNR and CDR2 FQNEAQ (reference sequence). This CDR3 has 18 residues. Trimming removed 5 bases from V and 1 base from J, with 20 bases in between. DNA for the CDR3: TGTGCCAGCAGCCCCAGGGGGGCGGGCTCGGGGAACACCGGGGAGCTGTTTTTT. It specifies CASSPRGAGSGNTGELFF.